The 8 T cell receptor beta chains reported below all come from one sample, sequenced in a study of T cells after yellow fever vaccination. TCRdb reprocessed the 5' RACE reads via MiXCR and lists one record per CDR3 protein. The sample lists under 500,000 distinct CDR3 sequences; around a sixth were seen once. Sample: PBMCs, taken before the yellow fever booster vaccination. The receptors come from a young man who received the YFV17D yellow fever vaccine.

The chain recombines TRBV28 with TRBJ1-1, with 7 bases that match TRBD1. Germline CDR1 reads MDHEN; CDR2 reads SYDVKM. Trimming took 5 bases from V and 7 from J; bases not matched to a gene: 16. The CDR3 has 16 residues. The CDR3 reads CASSPGDSSRGLEAFF. The CDR3 DNA sequence: TGTGCCAGCAGTCCCGGCGATAGTAGTAGGGGGCTTGAAGCTTTCTTT.

This clonotype has just a few counts. The DNA of the CDR3 is TGCGCCAGCAGTGAGTCCGGGACAGGGATATTTGGGATCCACGAGCAGTACTTC. It is translated as CASSESGTGIFGIHEQYF. The rearrangement uses TRBV10-1 and TRBJ2-7, with 9 bases lining up with TRBD1. Losses at the gene ends were 0 bases for V and 5 bases for J; bases not matched to a gene: 14. CDR3 length: 18 amino acids. Germline-derived CDR1 and CDR2 are WNHNN and SYGVQD (reference sequence).

This clonotype was counted at least ten times. The chain joins TRBV29-1 to TRBJ2-5; D not resolved. Germline V gene sequence: CDR1 SQVTM, CDR2 ANQGSEA. This CDR3 contains 13 residues. V dropped 3 bases and J dropped 1 base, with 9 bases sitting between them. CDR3 sequence: CSVETDLQETQYF. The DNA for the CDR3 is TGCAGCGTTGAGACCGACCTCCAAGAGACCCAGTACTTC.

Concerning this clonotype: Mismatch with germline at one junction end may stem from a read error. The chain employs TRBV7-9 and TRBJ2-1, with D hard to call. The CDR3 contains 11 residues. From germline, CDR1 is SEHNR and CDR2 FQNEAQ (reference sequence). The CDR3 reads CDSSPQNEQLF. CDR3 DNA: TGTGACAGCAGCCCCCAGAATGAGCAGTTGTTC.

The chain links TRBV10-3 to TRBJ1-1; possible D gene TRBD1, 5 bases. Looked up from germline, CDR1 is ENHRY and CDR2 is SYGVKD. The CDR3 has 13 amino acids. V was cut by 7 bases and J by 9 bases, with 18 bases left in between. DNA for the CDR3: TGTGCCATCAAAGGAGGGGAACGCGGTCAAGCTTTCTTT. Protein product: CAIKGGERGQAFF.

This clonotype was seen a handful of times. The J gene is TRBJ1-1, the V gene TRBV6-2 or TRBV6-3, with a tentative D call TRBD1 (6 bases). Trimming pared 8 bases from V and 0 bases from J, leaving 13 bases between. This CDR3 comprises 14 residues. Germline-derived CDR1 and CDR2 are MNHEY and SVGEGT. The CDR3 region is CASVKRGVNTEAFF. In nucleotides, the CDR3 is TGTGCCAGCGTCAAAAGGGGGGTGAACACTGAAGCTTTCTTT.

This clonotype was counted a few times. This chain joins TRBV29-1 and TRBJ1-1; maybe TRBD1 (5 bases). Germline loops: CDR1 SQVTM, CDR2 ANQGSEA. The CDR3 length is 13 residues. The germline V and J ends were trimmed by 6 bases and 6 bases, with 17 bases remaining between them. CDR3 sequence (DNA): TGCAGCGTAGCCTTACAGGTTAAGGCTGAAGCTTTCTTT. Residues: CSVALQVKAEAFF.

The gene calls are TRBV6-2 or TRBV6-3 and TRBJ1-1, with TRBD1 matching 9 bases. Germline loops: CDR1 MNHEY, CDR2 SVGEGT. V lost 2 bases and J lost 3; bases outside the gene matches: 4. CDR3 size: 15 residues. CDR3 DNA sequence: TGTGCCAGCAGTTACGACAGGGGGAGGGACACTGAAGCTTTCTTT. Amino acids: CASSYDRGRDTEAFF.